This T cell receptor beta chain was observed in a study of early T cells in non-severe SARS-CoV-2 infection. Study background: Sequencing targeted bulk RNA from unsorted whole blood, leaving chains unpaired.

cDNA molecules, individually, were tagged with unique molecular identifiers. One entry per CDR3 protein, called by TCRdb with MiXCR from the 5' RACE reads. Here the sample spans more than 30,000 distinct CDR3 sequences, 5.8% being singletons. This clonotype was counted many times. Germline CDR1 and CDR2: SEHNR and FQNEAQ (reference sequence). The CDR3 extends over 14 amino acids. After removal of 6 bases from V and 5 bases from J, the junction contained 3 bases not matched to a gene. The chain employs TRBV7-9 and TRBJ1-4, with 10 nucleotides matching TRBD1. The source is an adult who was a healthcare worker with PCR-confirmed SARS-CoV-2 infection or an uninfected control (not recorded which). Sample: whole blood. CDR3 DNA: TGTGCCAGCAGTAAGGGACAGGGGAATGAAAAACTGTTTTTT. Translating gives CASSKGQGNEKLFF.